This T cell receptor (beta chain) was documented in a study of shared clonotypes between healthy human individuals. Findings and caveats of the study: When compared with the clonotypes that were shared by all four sorted-subset donors, the non-shared clonotypes turned out to have lower generation probabilities. About 5% was the fraction of naive CD4 clonotypes found shared across a few donors.

Concerning this clone itself: The antigen is undetermined.

From germline, CDR1 is MNHEY and CDR2 SMNVEV (reference sequence). Unmatched junction bases numbered 12, after V lost 2 bases and J lost 7 bases. This CDR3 is built from 17 residues. Assay: immunoSEQ multiplex PCR; the TCRdb copy retains only in-frame clones and omits some. Of fewer than 3 million clones listed, around 93% were seen once; the top ten hold approximately 0.41%. The sequence derives from a man between 18 and 35 years old in good health. Some clones in this sample may be carry-over from other donors' samples. The sequenced material came from naive CD4+ T cells from PBMCs. Documented subset: CD45RA+ positively selected. The rearrangement links TRBV27 to TRBJ2-1; 9 positions agree with TRBD1. This CDR3 reads CASSLLGTGSFYNEQFF. The CDR3 coding sequence is TGTGCCAGCAGTTTACTCGGGACAGGGAGCTTTTATAATGAGCAGTTCTTC.